These T cell receptor beta chains were read from a single sample in a study of cytomegalovirus exposure and HLA in healthy donors. The assay was immunoSEQ multiplex PCR, and TCRdb's table has in-frame clones only and misses some. Here the sample spans about 140,000 clones, approximately 82% being singletons. Sequencing input: PBMCs. These receptor sequences come from a woman between 35 and 50 years old in good health and CMV-seronegative. CDR3s include the opening cysteine and the closing phenylalanine or tryptophan. A D gene is named only where the DNA matches it firmly. Rows may omit the clone size; those that give it use once, few, many or a size class.

cdr3_length	clone_size	v_call	d_call	j_call	cdr3_aa	cdr3_nt
14	-	TRBV4-1	-	TRBJ2-7	CASSQVDRTYEQYF	TGCGCCAGCAGCCAAGTCGACAGAACCTACGAGCAGTACTTC
13	-	TRBV5-4	-	TRBJ2-7	CASSPGGVYEQYF	TGTGCCAGCAGCCCCGGGGGTGTTTACGAGCAGTACTTC
14	-	TRBV7-9	-	TRBJ2-7	CASSLGTAHYEQYF	TGTGCCAGCAGCTTAGGGACAGCCCACTACGAGCAGTACTTC
18	-	TRBV4-1	TRBD2	TRBJ2-5	CASSQERSSGSKIETQYF	TGCGCCAGCAGCCAAGAGAGGAGTAGCGGGAGCAAAATAGAGACCCAGTACTTC
15	-	TRBV6-1	-	TRBJ2-7	CASSGQALRTYEQYF	TGTGCCAGCAGTGGACAGGCCTTGAGGACCTACGAGCAGTACTTC
15	-	TRBV19	-	TRBJ2-2	CASSIDLGGEGELFF	TGTGCCAGTAGTATAGACCTCGGAGGCGAAGGGGAGCTGTTTTTT
15	-	TRBV7-9	-	TRBJ2-6	CSSSYRRAGANVLTF	TGTTCCAGCAGTTACAGGAGGGCTGGGGCCAACGTCCTGACTTTC
14	-	TRBV6-5	-	TRBJ2-7	CASSYWGGLDEQYF	TGTGCCAGCAGTTATTGGGGAGGACTGGACGAGCAGTACTTC
15	few	TRBV4-3	-	TRBJ1-1	CASSPLWAANTEAFF	TGCGCCAGCAGCCCCTTATGGGCAGCGAACACTGAAGCTTTCTTT
15	-	TRBV7-3	TRBD1	TRBJ2-1	CASSQMTGSYNEQFF	TGTGCCAGCAGCCAAATGACAGGGTCCTACAATGAGCAGTTCTTC
18	-	TRBV7-2	-	TRBJ2-1	CASSLVGEAGTSYNEQFF	TGTGCCAGCAGCTTAGTGGGGGAGGCGGGTACGTCGTACAATGAGCAGTTCTTC
13	-	TRBV6-5	-	TRBJ2-7	CASIATNSYEQYF	TGTGCCAGCATAGCCACGAACTCCTACGAGCAGTACTTC
14	-	TRBV10-3	TRBD1	TRBJ2-3	CAINEGGHTDTQYF	TGTGCCATCAATGAAGGGGGCCATACAGATACGCAGTATTTT
17	-	TRBV7-9	TRBD1	TRBJ2-3	CASSYASGTGNTDTQYF	TGTGCCAGCAGCTACGCCTCCGGGACAGGTAACACAGATACGCAGTATTTT
15	-	TRBV5-1	TRBD2	TRBJ2-7	CASSSSLAGTYEQYF	TGCGCCAGCAGCTCTTCTCTAGCGGGGACCTACGAGCAGTACTTC
13	-	TRBV29-1	TRBD1	TRBJ2-3	CSVPTGGTDTQYF	TGCAGCGTACCGACAGGGGGCACAGATACGCAGTATTTT
13	-	TRBV6-6	-	TRBJ1-5	CASSSGNGQPQHF	TGTGCCAGCAGTTCAGGGAACGGACAGCCCCAGCATTTT